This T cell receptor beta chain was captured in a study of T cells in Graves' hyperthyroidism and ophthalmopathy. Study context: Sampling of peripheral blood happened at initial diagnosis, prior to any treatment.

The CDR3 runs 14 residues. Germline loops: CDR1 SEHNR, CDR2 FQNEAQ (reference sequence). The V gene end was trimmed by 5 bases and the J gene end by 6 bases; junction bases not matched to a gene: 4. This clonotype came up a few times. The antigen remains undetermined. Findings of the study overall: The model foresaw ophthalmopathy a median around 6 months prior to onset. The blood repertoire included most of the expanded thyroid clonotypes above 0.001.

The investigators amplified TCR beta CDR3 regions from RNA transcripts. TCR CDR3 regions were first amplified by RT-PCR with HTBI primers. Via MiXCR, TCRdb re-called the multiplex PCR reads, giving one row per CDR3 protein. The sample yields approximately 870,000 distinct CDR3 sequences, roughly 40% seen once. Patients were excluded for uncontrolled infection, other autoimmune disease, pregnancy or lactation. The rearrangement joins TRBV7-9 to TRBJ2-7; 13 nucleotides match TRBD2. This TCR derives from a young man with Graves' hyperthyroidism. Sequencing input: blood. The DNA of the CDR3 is TGTGCCAGCAGCCCGGGACTAGCGGGGCCCGAGCAGTACTTC. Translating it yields CASSPGLAGPEQYF.